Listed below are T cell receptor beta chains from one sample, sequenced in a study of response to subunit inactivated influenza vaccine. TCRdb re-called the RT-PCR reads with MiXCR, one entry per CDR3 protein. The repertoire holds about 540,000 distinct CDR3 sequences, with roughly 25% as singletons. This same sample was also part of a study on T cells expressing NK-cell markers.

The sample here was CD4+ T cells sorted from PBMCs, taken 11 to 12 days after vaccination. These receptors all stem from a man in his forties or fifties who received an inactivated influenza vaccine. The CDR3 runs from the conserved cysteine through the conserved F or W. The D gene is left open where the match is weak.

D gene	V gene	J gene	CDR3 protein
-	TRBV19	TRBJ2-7	CASSGWDEQYF
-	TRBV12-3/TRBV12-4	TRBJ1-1	CASSLWGLNTEAFF
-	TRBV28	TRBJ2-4	CASSPLKTRAKNIQYF
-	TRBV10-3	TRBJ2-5	CAARGQETQYF
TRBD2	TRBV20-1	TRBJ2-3	CSAAGTSGGEADTQYF
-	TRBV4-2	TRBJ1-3	CASSQDLRARAGNTIYF
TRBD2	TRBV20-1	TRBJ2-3	CSSIAGGWGTDTQYF
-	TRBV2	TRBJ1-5	CASSENWSPNQPQHF
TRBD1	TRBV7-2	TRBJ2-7	CASSPTGLREQYF
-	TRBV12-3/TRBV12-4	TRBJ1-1	CASSRGGGITEAFF
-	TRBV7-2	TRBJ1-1	CASSLEGLRGAFF
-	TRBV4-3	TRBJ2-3	CASSQDTRVGFETQYF
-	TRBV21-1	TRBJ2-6	CASSTRLSGGVSGANVLTF
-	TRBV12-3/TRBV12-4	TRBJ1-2	CASSWRTVAYGYTF
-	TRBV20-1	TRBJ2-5	CSASTGPQETQYF
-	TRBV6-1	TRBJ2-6	CASRVVGANVLTF
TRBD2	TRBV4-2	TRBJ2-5	CASSQQPGLAGVYQETQYF
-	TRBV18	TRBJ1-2	CASSPGMEGSYGYIF
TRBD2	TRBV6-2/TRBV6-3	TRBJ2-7	CASSYMASGPYEQYF
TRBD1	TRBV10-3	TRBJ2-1	CAIERTGGNNEQFF
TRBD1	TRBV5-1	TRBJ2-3	CASSLDGQGIADTQYF